The TCR beta chain under discussion was sequenced for a study of radiotherapy plus CTLA-4 blockade in lung cancer. General study findings and limits: Response, reportedly, was best predicted by interferon-beta along with early blood T cell clone dynamics.

V was clipped by 1 base and J by 8 bases; unmatched bases: 8. The CDR3 length is 15 residues. Per germline, CDR1 MNHEY and CDR2 SVGAGI. On this clone: The antigen is not known.

The table came from immunoSEQ multiplex PCR; TCRdb's copy has only in-frame clones and leaves some out. The table lists about 80,000 clones, around 76% of them singletons. The sample was peripheral blood, taken from a patient treated with radiotherapy plus ipilimumab. The chain combines TRBV6-5 with TRBJ1-2; TRBD1 matches 9 bases. The source is a human donor with non-small cell lung cancer whose response to radiotherapy plus ipilimumab could not be evaluated. Some clones in this sample may be carry-over from other donors' samples. The chain's CDR3 is CASSYYRTGVSGYTF. CDR3 sequence (DNA): TGTGCCAGCAGTTACTACAGGACAGGGGTTAGCGGCTACACCTTC.